Listed below are T cell receptor beta chains from one sample, sequenced in a study of blood T cell repertoires in COVID-19. Here immunoSEQ multiplex PCR was the method, and the copy in TCRdb shows in-frame clones only, minus some. This table holds approximately 90,000 clones, approximately 90% found once. Sample: peripheral blood. Receptor source: a man between 60 and 75 years old with acute or convalescent COVID-19. Each CDR3 is given with its conserved first and last residue. The D gene is left open where the match is weak. The size of a clone is reported for some rows only, either as once, few or many, or as a class for expanded clones.

abundance | j_gene | v_gene | d_gene | CDR3nt | CDR3aa
NA | TRBJ1-1 | TRBV9 | NA | TGTGCCAGCAGGGCCCCAGGGGTCGGGGCTGAAGCTTTCTTT | CASRAPGVGAEAFF
NA | TRBJ2-1 | TRBV7-9 | NA | TGTGCCAGCAGCTGGGGGGGGCACAATGAGCAGTTCTTC | CASSWGGHNEQFF
once | TRBJ1-6 | TRBV27 | NA | TGTGCCAGCAGTTTGGTCAGGTATAATTCACCCCTCCACTTT | CASSLVRYNSPLHF
NA | TRBJ2-4 | TRBV30 | TRBD2 | TGTGCCTGGAGTCGCGGTAGCGGGAGGACGTGGGCCAAAAACATTCAGTACTTC | CAWSRGSGRTWAKNIQYF
NA | TRBJ2-7 | TRBV5-1 | NA | TGCGCCAGCAGCTTCGTCGTAGGGGGTCCAAACCACGAGCAGTACTTC | CASSFVVGGPNHEQYF
NA | TRBJ2-7 | TRBV7-9 | TRBD2 | TGTGCCAGCAAACCTAGCGGGAGGCACGAGCAGTACTTC | CASKPSGRHEQYF
NA | TRBJ2-3 | TRBV9 | NA | TGTGCCAGCAGCGTAGATGAGGGCGCGCCAACAGATACGCAGTATTTT | CASSVDEGAPTDTQYF
NA | TRBJ2-1 | TRBV7-9 | TRBD2 | TGTGCCAGCAGCCTTTGGACTAGCGGGGGGTACAATGAGCAGTTCTTC | CASSLWTSGGYNEQFF
once | TRBJ1-5 | TRBV7-8 | NA | TGTGCCAGCAGCTTAGGCCAGGCCGTTGTTCAGCCCCAGCATTTT | CASSLGQAVVQPQHF
NA | TRBJ1-1 | TRBV6-5 | TRBD1 | TGTGCCAGCAGGTCGCCCGGGACAGGGGGCCAAGCTTTCTTT | CASRSPGTGGQAFF
NA | TRBJ2-1 | TRBV18 | TRBD2 | TGTGCCGGCTCACCATTGACAGGTCATGGGACTAGCGGGGCCCGCTCCTACAATGAGCAGTTCTTC | CAGSPLTGHGTSGARSYNEQFF
once | TRBJ1-5 | TRBV25-1 | NA | TGTGCCAGCAGTGCCCCCGGGGGAGGCAATCAGCCCCAGCATTTT | CASSAPGGGNQPQHF
NA | TRBJ2-1 | TRBV7-3 | TRBD1 | TGTGCCAGCAGCTTCAGGGGGTTTGGGAATGAGCAGTTCTTC | CASSFRGFGNEQFF
NA | TRBJ1-1 | TRBV3-1/TRBV3-2 | NA | TGTGCCACCAGAAGTTCGGACAGGAACACTGAAGCTTTCTTT | CATRSSDRNTEAFF
NA | TRBJ1-2 | TRBV4-1 | NA | TGCGCCAGCAGCCAAGATTCGGGAGGATCTAACTATGGCTACACCTTC | CASSQDSGGSNYGYTF
NA | TRBJ2-5 | TRBV6-1 | NA | TGTGCCAGCAGTGAAACTCGGGAGACCCAGTACTTC | CASSETRETQYF
NA | TRBJ1-5 | TRBV28 | TRBD1 | TGTGCCAGCAGTTCCCGGGACAGCGAGGAACAGCCCCAGCATTTT | CASSSRDSEEQPQHF
NA | TRBJ2-7 | TRBV5-1 | NA | TGCGCCAGCAGCTCCACTGGGGCGACCTACGAGCAGTACTTC | CASSSTGATYEQYF
NA | TRBJ1-3 | TRBV7-9 | TRBD1 | TGTGCCAGCAGCAAAGGGACAGGGGGTCCTGGAAACACCATATATTTT | CASSKGTGGPGNTIYF
NA | TRBJ2-3 | TRBV7-7 | TRBD2 | TGTGCCAGCAGCTTAGGTAGCGGGAGGGCGGATACGCAGTATTTT | CASSLGSGRADTQYF
NA | TRBJ1-2 | TRBV3-1/TRBV3-2 | TRBD1 | TGTGCCAGCAGCCAAGAGTGGGACAGGGGCGGCTACACCTTC | CASSQEWDRGGYTF
NA | TRBJ2-1 | TRBV9 | TRBD1 | TGTGCCAGCAGCGGAGTAGGGGACAGGGGTTACAATGAGCAGTTCTTC | CASSGVGDRGYNEQFF
NA | TRBJ2-1 | TRBV9 | NA | TGTGCCAGCAGCCGAACGAGCTCCTACAATGAGCAGTTCTTC | CASSRTSSYNEQFF
NA | TRBJ2-1 | TRBV9 | TRBD2 | TGTGCCAGCAGCGACGCGGGGGGGACCTACAATGAGCAGTTCTTC | CASSDAGGTYNEQFF
few | TRBJ1-5 | TRBV28 | TRBD1 | TGTGCCAGCAGTTTACCCTTAGGGCAGGGGGCGGATCAGCCCCAGCATTTT | CASSLPLGQGADQPQHF
NA | TRBJ2-3 | TRBV25-1 | NA | TGTGCCAGCAGTGGACATAGAAGCACAGATACGCAGTATTTT | CASSGHRSTDTQYF
NA | TRBJ2-5 | TRBV24-1 | TRBD1 | TGTGCCACCAGTGATTCAGGAGGACAGGGACGAGAGACCCAGTACTTC | CATSDSGGQGRETQYF
NA | TRBJ2-1 | TRBV19 | TRBD2 | TGTGCCACCTCTAGCGGACTCTACAATGAGCAGTTCTTC | CATSSGLYNEQFF
NA | TRBJ2-3 | TRBV24-1 | TRBD1 | TGTGCCACCAGTGATTCAACAGGGGGCTGGGGCACAGATACGCAGTATTTT | CATSDSTGGWGTDTQYF
NA | TRBJ2-2 | TRBV3-1/TRBV3-2 | NA | TGTGCCAGCAGCTCACCACCTGTCGGAGCTATCTCAACCGGGGAGCTGTTTTTT | CASSSPPVGAISTGELFF
NA | TRBJ1-2 | TRBV21-1 | NA | TGTGCCAGCAGCATCATACGTATAGGGGTACCAGGCGGCTACACCTTC | CASSIIRIGVPGGYTF
NA | TRBJ2-7 | TRBV6-6 | NA | TGTGCCAGCAGTTACTCGTCTAGTTCCTTTTACGAGCAGTACTTC | CASSYSSSSFYEQYF
NA | TRBJ2-7 | TRBV6-5 | NA | TGTGCCAGCAGCCCCAGACATTCGAACTACGAGCAGTACTTC | CASSPRHSNYEQYF
once | TRBJ1-2 | TRBV9 | NA | TGTGCCAGCAGCGTAGCATGGACATCTTTGGAGTATGGCTACACCTTC | CASSVAWTSLEYGYTF
NA | TRBJ2-7 | TRBV3-1/TRBV3-2 | NA | TGTGCCAGCAGCCGCGGACAGACCTACGAGCAGTACTTC | CASSRGQTYEQYF
NA | TRBJ2-3 | TRBV5-1 | TRBD2 | TGCGCCAGCAGCCCCTCTAGCGGGGGGGCCAGAAGTTATTATTTT | CASSPSSGGARSYYF
NA | TRBJ1-2 | TRBV6-6 | TRBD1 | TGTGCCAGCAGTTACAGGGACAGGAACTATGGCTACACCTTC | CASSYRDRNYGYTF
NA | TRBJ2-5 | TRBV3-1/TRBV3-2 | TRBD2 | TGTGCCAGCAGCCAAGCCTCTAGCGGACGCGAAGAGACCCAGTACTTC | CASSQASSGREETQYF